One and the same sample provided the 16 T cell receptor beta chains below, sequenced in a study of blood T cell repertoires in COVID-19. TCRdb's table, derived via immunoSEQ multiplex PCR, lists solely in-frame clones and lacks some. The sample shows roughly 98,000 clones, around 81% of them seen only once. Sequenced input: peripheral blood. These receptor sequences come from a woman between 65 and 79 years old with active or convalescent COVID-19.

The chain combines TRBV20-1 with TRBJ2-7, with D possibly being TRBD2 (5 bases). The V end was cut by 6 bases, the J end by 2 bases, with 8 bases between. CDR1 is DFQATT and CDR2 is SNEGSKA in the germline V gene (reference sequence). This CDR3 has 11 residues. CDR3: CSATTAYEQYF. CDR3 nucleotide sequence: TGCAGTGCGACTACAGCCTACGAGCAGTACTTC.

This sequence joins TRBV5-1 and TRBJ2-1; the D gene is possibly TRBD2 (7 bases). With 0 bases removed from V and 14 bases from J, the gap between germline ends came to 12 bases. Germline assignment: CDR1 SGHRS and CDR2 YFSETQ. The CDR3 is 12 amino acids. The CDR3: CASSLGLGGEFF. DNA for the CDR3: TGCGCCAGCAGCTTGGGGTTAGGGGGGGAGTTCTTC.

This clone was recorded only once. The chain carries TRBV9 and TRBJ2-3; the match to TRBD2 covers 9 bases. This CDR3 contains 16 residues. The V segment lost 4 bases and the J segment 2 bases; nucleotides outside the gene matches: 8. CDR1 is SGDLS, CDR2 YYNGEE, per germline. The CDR3 protein is CASSPLAGDYTDTQYF. In DNA form, the CDR3 reads TGTGCCAGCAGCCCATTAGCGGGAGATTACACAGATACGCAGTATTTT.

The chain combines TRBV7-2 with TRBJ1-1, with 7 bases fitting TRBD1. The germline V gene has CDR1 SGHTA and CDR2 FQGNSA. With 2 bases clipped from V and 4 bases from J, the junction kept 1 base outside the gene matches. The CDR3 is made up of 13 amino acids. The CDR3 sequence: CASSLKGATEAFF. The CDR3 nucleotides are TGTGCCAGCAGCTTAAAGGGGGCCACTGAAGCTTTCTTT.

The CDR3 loop reads CASSEYGTEAFF. CDR3 sequence (DNA): TGCGCCAGCAGTGAGTACGGTACCGAAGCTTTCTTT. This rearrangement joins TRBV10-1 to TRBJ1-1; D is uncertain. The CDR3 runs to 12 residues. In germline, CDR1 is WNHNN, CDR2 SYGVQD (reference sequence). Between the trimmed V and J ends, which lost 1 base and 8 bases, there was a span of 8 bases.

The rearrangement joins TRBV28 to TRBJ1-2, with 9 bases fitting TRBD1. Looked up from germline, CDR1 is MDHEN and CDR2 is SYDVKM. The CDR3 runs 13 residues. V gave up 7 bases and J gave up 7 bases; unmatched junction bases: 7. The CDR3 loop is CASMLQGAAGYTF. DNA for the CDR3: TGTGCCAGCATGCTACAGGGGGCGGCTGGCTACACCTTC.

The J gene is TRBJ2-3, the V gene TRBV5-4; 7 nucleotides line up with TRBD2. CDR3 length equals 16 residues. The junction had 10 bases not matched to a gene; V was cut back by 4 bases and J by 2 bases. The germline CDR1 and CDR2 sequences are SGHNT and YYREEE (reference sequence). The CDR3 reads CASSRRGAGLTDTQYF. For the CDR3, the DNA is TGTGCCAGCAGCCGGAGGGGAGCGGGGCTCACAGATACGCAGTATTTT. Full variable domain (outside the CDR3, taken from reference TRBV5-4 and TRBJ2-3): ETGVTQSPTHLIKTRGQQVTLRCSSQSGHNTVSWYQQALGQGPQFIFQYYREEENGRGNFPPRFSGLQFPNYSSELNVNALELDDSALYLCASSRRGAGLTDTQYFGPGTRLTVL.

The chain employs TRBV2 and TRBJ1-2; D perhaps matches TRBD1 (5 bases). The CDR3 has 12 residues. Trimming removed 7 bases from V and 8 bases from J, with 14 bases in between. The germline V gene has CDR1 SNHLY and CDR2 FYNNEI. The chain's CDR3 is CASIQGSEGYTF. Here the CDR3 DNA reads TGTGCCAGCATCCAGGGAAGTGAGGGCTACACCTTC.

The V call is TRBV5-1, the J call TRBJ2-7; 10 nucleotides agree with TRBD2. The CDR3 is 16 residues long. The trim removed 3 bases at V and 7 bases at J, leaving 13 bases unmatched. The germline V gene encodes CDR1 SGHRS and CDR2 YFSETQ. The chain's CDR3 is CASSYTSGAPEGEQYF. CDR3 DNA sequence: TGCGCCAGCAGCTACACTAGCGGGGCACCTGAGGGGGAGCAGTACTTC.

This clone is a singleton in its sample. The J gene is TRBJ2-7, the V gene TRBV7-2; D is possibly TRBD1 (6 bases). The CDR3 runs 14 residues. The germline V and J ends were trimmed by 5 bases and 2 bases, with 13 bases remaining between them. In germline, CDR1 is SGHTA, CDR2 FQGNSA. The CDR3 protein is CASSPVTGTYEQYF. The CDR3 region has the DNA TGTGCCAGCAGCCCTGTGACAGGCACCTACGAGCAGTACTTC.

The chain employs TRBV6-4 and TRBJ2-1, with TRBD2 identical over 8 bases. The length of the CDR3 is 15 residues. From germline, CDR1 is MRHNA and CDR2 SNTAGT. V lost 2 bases to trimming and J lost 10 bases; unmatched junction nucleotides: 10. This CDR3 reads CASSDGSGGPREQFF. The CDR3 nucleotides read TGTGCCAGCAGTGACGGGTCGGGGGGGCCCCGGGAGCAGTTCTTC.

The chain carries TRBV12-3 or TRBV12-4 and TRBJ1-1; no reliable D call. Trimming removed 2 bases at V and 3 bases at J, with 7 bases between. The CDR3 has 13 amino acids. In DNA, the CDR3 is TGTGCCAGCAGTTTAAGGCGGTACACTGAAGCTTTCTTT. Translated: CASSLRRYTEAFF.

The CDR3 is CASSLAKPGLGSSEQFF. DNA of the CDR3: TGTGCCAGCAGCTTAGCGAAACCGGGACTAGGTTCCTCGGAGCAGTTCTTC. The gene calls are TRBV7-8 and TRBJ2-1; TRBD2 agrees at 8 bases. The germline CDR1 and CDR2 sequences are SGHVS and FQNEAQ. The V segment lost 0 bases and the J segment 10 bases; nucleotides outside the gene matches: 14. This CDR3 region has 17 residues.

This rearrangement joins TRBV14 to TRBJ1-2; 7 bases align to TRBD1. The CDR3 contains 14 residues. The J segment lost 5 bases and the V segment lost 1 base, leaving 4 bases of the junction unmatched. CDR1 and CDR2 (germline): SGHDN, FVKESK. The CDR3 DNA reads as TGTGCCAGCAGCCAAGCCGACAGGGCGTATGGCTACACCTTC. This translates into CASSQADRAYGYTF. Together with reference TRBV14 and TRBJ1-2, the CDR3 gives the full variable domain: EAGVTQFPSHSVIEKGQTVTLRCDPISGHDNLYWYRRVMGKEIKFLLHFVKESKQDESGMPNNRFLAERTGGTYSTLKVQPAELEDSGVYFCASSQADRAYGYTFGSGTRLTVV.

The chain links TRBV11-2 to TRBJ2-3; 10 bases map to TRBD2. CDR1 SGHAT and CDR2 FQNNGV come from the germline V gene. V was pared by 5 bases and J by 1 base, with 6 bases of the junction left unmatched. The CDR3 length is 16 residues. The CDR3 DNA sequence: TGTGCCAGCAGCCAGGGCCTAGCGGGAGGCACAGATACGCAGTATTTT. This encodes CASSQGLAGGTDTQYF.

There are a few counts of this clone. The chain has TRBV5-1 and TRBJ1-1; 10 nucleotides align to TRBD1. V lost 0 bases and J lost 3; bases outside the gene matches: 2. The CDR3 consists of 15 residues. Germline V gene sequence: CDR1 SGHRS, CDR2 YFSETQ. CDR3 nucleotides: TGCGCCAGCAGCTTGGAGGGACAGGGGTACACTGAAGCTTTCTTT. Translation gives CASSLEGQGYTEAFF.